A single sample is the source of the 28 T cell receptor beta chains below, sequenced in a study of CD8 T cells in ankylosing spondylitis (dated by TCRdb to the late 2010s). Overall study outcomes, separate from this receptor: A TCR beta motif of about eight highly homologous amino acid variants appeared characteristic of blood from ankylosing spondylitis patients.

Library prep was done by 5' RACE. These reads were obtained on an Illumina HiSeq 2500. TCRdb redid the processing of the public reads, applying fastp at Q25 and MiXCR, and retained in-frame beta chains. Merged by CDR3 protein, the rows form single entries marked with the most common genes and DNA. The sample table lists approximately 400,000 distinct CDR3 sequences, under 20% of them with a count of one. Approximately 1% of the sample comes from the top ten. Their cognate antigens are unknown. The sequenced sample was blood, either unsorted or a sorted T cell fraction (not recorded which). The receptor source for this set is a male donor with ankylosing spondylitis.

The V and J genes are TRBV7-8 and TRBJ2-7, with TRBD1 as a possible D gene (5 bases). Germline V gene sequence: CDR1 SGHVS, CDR2 FQNEAQ. V dropped 5 bases and J dropped 2 bases, with 31 bases sitting between them. The CDR3 is 20 amino acids. The CDR3 DNA follows: TGTGCCAGCAGCCCGAGACAACTTATTTCAGGGTCTTCAGGTCCCTACGAGCAGTACTTC. Translated: CASSPRQLISGSSGPYEQYF.

This clonotype occurred a few times. This chain connects TRBV7-2 to TRBJ2-7, with D possibly matching TRBD2 (6 bases). CDR1 and CDR2 from the germline V gene are SGHTA and FQGNSA. This CDR3 is 15 amino acids long. Trimming pared 5 bases from V and 0 bases from J, leaving 14 bases between. The CDR3: CASSTKAGSSYEQYF. DNA of the CDR3: TGTGCCAGCAGCACCAAGGCGGGGAGCTCCTACGAGCAGTACTTC. The full variable domain, rest sourced from reference TRBV7-2 and TRBJ2-7, is GAGVSQSPSNKVTEKGKDVELRCDPISGHTALYWYRQSLGQGLEFLIYFQGNSAPDKSGLPSDRFSAERTGGSVSTLTIQRTQQEDSAVYLCASSTKAGSSYEQYFGPGTRLTVT.

This chain links TRBV7-9 with TRBJ2-3; 10 positions match TRBD2. Germline CDR1 SEHNR, CDR2 FQNEAQ (reference sequence). J gave up 2 bases and V 8 bases, and 4 bases lay outside the gene matches. This CDR3 spans 14 amino acids. Here the CDR3 reads CASQLAGLTDTQYF. The CDR3 DNA is TGTGCCAGCCAACTAGCGGGGCTCACAGATACGCAGTATTTT.

This clonotype was seen ten or more times. V and J are TRBV12-3 or TRBV12-4 and TRBJ1-2; no clear D gene. The CDR3 runs 13 residues. V lost 2 bases and J lost 6, with 10 bases in between. For the CDR3, the DNA is TGTGCCAGCAGTTTAAGAGGAGGCGATGGCTACACCTTC. Translation: CASSLRGGDGYTF.

The chain carries TRBV20-1 and TRBJ2-7; 8 bases are a match to TRBD2. V trimming: 0 bases; J trimming: 5 bases; junction bases outside the gene matches: 9. The CDR3 runs 15 residues. Germline V gives CDR1 DFQATT, CDR2 SNEGSKA (reference sequence). The CDR3 nucleotides read TGCAGTGCTAGAGATGCCAAGCGGGGGACCAACGAGCAGTACTTC. Protein product: CSARDAKRGTNEQYF.

J is TRBJ2-1 and V is TRBV27; TRBD2 agrees at 7 bases. The germline V gene encodes CDR1 MNHEY and CDR2 SMNVEV (reference sequence). The CDR3 has 14 amino acids. The junction had 4 bases not matched to a gene; V was cut back by 5 bases and J by 3 bases. The CDR3 nucleotides read TGTGCCAGCAGTCGGGGACTACTCTACAATGAGCAGTTCTTC. Protein: CASSRGLLYNEQFF.

The chain carries TRBV20-1 and TRBJ2-5; D not resolved. The germline V gene has CDR1 DFQATT and CDR2 SNEGSKA (reference sequence). Trimming cost V 0 bases and J 4 bases, with 9 bases left between them. CDR3 length equals 13 residues. CDR3 DNA sequence: TGCAGTGCTAGAGATCCCCGTGGAGAGACCCAGTACTTC. Amino acids: CSARDPRGETQYF.

The chain recombines TRBV4-2 with TRBJ1-1, with no clear D. The CDR3 has 14 residues. The V end lost 0 bases, the J end lost 4 bases, and 9 bases lay between the germline ends. Germline V gene sequence: CDR1 LGHNA, CDR2 YNFKEQ. CDR3 sequence (DNA): TGTGCCAGCAGCCAAGATGCGGGGATCACTGAAGCTTTCTTT. This codes for CASSQDAGITEAFF.

This clonotype was counted ten times or more. This chain links TRBV29-1 with TRBJ1-1; 8 bases are a match to TRBD1. CDR1 is SQVTM, CDR2 ANQGSEA, per germline. The junction had 8 bases not matched to a gene; V was cut back by 7 bases and J by 4 bases. The CDR3 length is 13 residues. CDR3: CSAPDRVTTEAFF. CDR3 DNA sequence: TGCAGCGCCCCGGACAGGGTAACCACTGAAGCTTTCTTT.

This chain joins TRBV5-1 and TRBJ2-5, with D perhaps TRBD2 (6 bases). This CDR3 region has 14 residues. Germline CDR1 SGHRS, CDR2 YFSETQ. Trimming stripped 4 bases from V and 7 bases from J, with 17 bases between. CDR3 amino acids: CASSPSEGRLTQYF. In nucleotides, the CDR3 is TGCGCCAGCAGCCCATCGGAGGGGCGGTTGACCCAGTACTTC.

The sample holds a few counts of this clonotype. The chain carries TRBV11-2 and TRBJ2-5; unclear D gene. Looked up from germline, CDR1 is SGHAT and CDR2 is FQNNGV. Deletions cut 5 bases from V and 5 bases from J, with 15 bases between. The CDR3 covers 14 residues. The CDR3 coding sequence is TGTGCCAGCAGCCCACAAGGGCTAGGGGAGACCCAGTACTTC. It codes for CASSPQGLGETQYF.

This clonotype was seen a few times. This chain joins TRBV20-1 and TRBJ2-5; D is perhaps TRBD2 (7 bases). V lost 1 base and J 5 bases, leaving 14 bases between the germline ends. The CDR3 contains 14 residues. The V gene's germline CDR1 is DFQATT and CDR2 SNEGSKA (reference sequence). The CDR3 sequence: CSARVRGATETQYF. In DNA form, the CDR3 reads TGCAGTGCTAGAGTCCGGGGGGCGACGGAGACCCAGTACTTC.

This clonotype came up a few times. The chain is built from TRBV20-1 and TRBJ2-1; 9 bases agree with TRBD1. This CDR3 region has 15 residues. Trimming at V came to 5 bases and at J to 3 bases, leaving 8 bases not matched to a gene. The germline CDR1 and CDR2 sequences are DFQATT and SNEGSKA (reference sequence). The CDR3 here is CSAHWPGQGYNEQFF. The CDR3 coding sequence is TGCAGTGCTCATTGGCCGGGACAGGGCTACAATGAGCAGTTCTTC.

This clonotype has just a few counts. This chain connects TRBV3-1 to TRBJ2-2; 11 bases match TRBD2. Germline CDR1 and CDR2: LGHDT and YNNKEL (reference sequence). The V segment lost 1 base and the J segment 4 bases; nucleotides outside the gene matches: 2. The CDR3 is 16 amino acids. The CDR3 DNA follows: TGTGCCAGCAGCCAAGGCGGACTAGCGGGCACCGGGGAGCTGTTTTTT. Translating gives CASSQGGLAGTGELFF.

The rearrangement links TRBV2 to TRBJ2-1, with D possibly matching TRBD1 (6 bases). From germline, CDR1 is SNHLY and CDR2 FYNNEI. The CDR3 contains 15 residues. V shed 2 bases and J shed 5 bases, with 13 bases lying between them. CDR3 in amino acids: CASSELLQGHNEQFF. The DNA of the CDR3 is TGTGCCAGCAGTGAATTGCTACAGGGCCACAATGAGCAGTTCTTC.

The chain combines TRBV29-1 with TRBJ1-1; D not resolved. Trimming pared 1 base from V and 0 bases from J, leaving 9 bases between. Germline CDR1 reads SQVTM; CDR2 reads ANQGSEA. This CDR3 is 14 amino acids long. The CDR3 nucleotides read TGCAGCGTTGAAGGGGCCGGAATGAACACTGAAGCTTTCTTT. Residues: CSVEGAGMNTEAFF.

This clonotype was picked up a small number of times. The CDR3 sequence is CASSLVPGETTEAFF. Here the CDR3 DNA reads TGCGCCAGCAGCTTGGTCCCAGGGGAGACCACTGAAGCTTTCTTT. The chain employs TRBV5-1 and TRBJ1-1; D is perhaps TRBD1 (6 bases). There are 15 residues in the CDR3. The V end was cut by 0 bases, the J end by 4 bases, with 13 bases between. The germline CDR1 and CDR2 sequences are SGHRS and YFSETQ.

This clonotype was found a few times. The J gene is TRBJ2-1, the V gene TRBV10-3; no clear D. Germline V gene data show CDR1 as ENHRY and CDR2 as SYGVKD. V lost 7 bases and J lost 0, with 10 bases in between. The CDR3 contains 14 residues. CDR3 in amino acids: CAITATSSYNEQFF. Written as DNA, the CDR3 is TGTGCCATCACGGCTACCAGCTCCTACAATGAGCAGTTCTTC.

This clonotype was observed a few times. The chain uses TRBV6-1 and TRBJ2-3, with D perhaps TRBD1 or TRBD2 (5 bases each). Germline-derived CDR1 and CDR2 are MNHNS and SASEGT. The V gene lost 5 bases and the J gene lost 6 bases, with 9 bases spanning the gap. The CDR3 length is 12 residues. CDR3 DNA sequence: TGTGCCAGCAGTCCCTGGGGGGATACGCAGTATTTT. This sequence encodes CASSPWGDTQYF.

The V gene is TRBV6-1, the J gene TRBJ2-2; possibly TRBD1 for D (6 bases). With 6 bases removed from V and 3 bases from J, the gap between germline ends came to 17 bases. This CDR3 is built from 16 residues. CDR1 is MNHNS and CDR2 is SASEGT in the germline V gene. The CDR3 region has the DNA TGTGCCAGCAGCCGGGCGAGGCAGGGGCACACCGGGGAGCTGTTTTTT. Encoded protein: CASSRARQGHTGELFF.

Turning to this clonotype: A read error may be the cause here, since a much bigger clone is one base away. The chain employs TRBV12-3 or TRBV12-4 and TRBJ2-3; TRBD2 matches 9 bases. CDR3 length: 17 residues. The DNA for the CDR3 is TGTGCCTGCAGTCCGGGACTAGCCCTCACTCACACAGATACGCAGTATTTT. It yields the protein CACSPGLALTHTDTQYF.

This clonotype occurred many times. V and J are TRBV5-1 and TRBJ2-4; possibly TRBD1 or TRBD2 for D (5 bases each). Germline lookup yields CDR1 SGHRS and CDR2 YFSETQ. Trimming removed 4 bases at V and 0 bases at J, with 14 bases between. This CDR3 region has 16 residues. The CDR3 region is CASSHGAALAKNIQYF. CDR3 DNA sequence: TGCGCCAGCAGCCACGGGGCAGCTCTAGCCAAAAACATTCAGTACTTC. Drawing the rest from reference TRBV5-1 and TRBJ2-4, the complete variable domain is KAGVTQTPRYLIKTRGQQVTLSCSPISGHRSVSWYQQTPGQGLQFLFEYFSETQRNKGNFPGRFSGRQFSNSRSEMNVSTLELGDSALYLCASSHGAALAKNIQYFGAGTRLSVL.

This clonotype came up a few times. J is TRBJ1-5 and V is TRBV12-3 or TRBV12-4; perhaps TRBD1 as D (6 bases). Trimming removed 3 bases at V and 6 bases at J, with 12 bases between. The length of the CDR3 is 14 residues. CDR3 loop: CASSLWGAGQPQHF. In DNA, the CDR3 is TGTGCCAGCAGTTTGTGGGGGGCTGGTCAGCCCCAGCATTTT.

V gene TRBV28 combines with J gene TRBJ2-3; no clear D. The CDR3 has 14 amino acids. Looked up from germline, CDR1 is MDHEN and CDR2 is SYDVKM. Trimming stripped 1 base from V and 4 bases from J, with 9 bases between. The CDR3 spells CASSLSREPDTQYF. CDR3 nucleotides: TGTGCCAGCAGTTTATCCCGAGAACCAGATACGCAGTATTTT.

This clonotype was seen only once. A read error may explain this, as a much larger clone is one base away. The chain employs TRBV7-9 and TRBJ2-5, with D unresolved. CDR1 is SEHNR and CDR2 is FQNEAQ in the germline V gene (reference sequence). This CDR3 has 15 amino acids. The V and J ends lost 0 bases and 5 bases respectively, with 13 bases between them. The CDR3: CASSLAHLMKETQYF. The CDR3 coding sequence is TGTGCCAGCAGCTTAGCGCACCTAATGAAGGAGACCCAGTACTTC.

This clonotype appeared many times. The chain links TRBV29-1 to TRBJ1-2, with a possible D match to TRBD1 (6 bases). The V end lost 4 bases, the J end lost 6 bases, and 12 bases lay between the germline ends. This CDR3 is built from 12 residues. Germline CDR1 is SQVTM and CDR2 is ANQGSEA. The DNA for the CDR3 is TGCAGCGTTGTACAGGGAGGAGATGGCTACACCTTC. This sequence encodes CSVVQGGDGYTF.

The V gene is TRBV5-6, the J gene TRBJ2-1; possibly TRBD1 for D (6 bases). Trimming stripped 3 bases from V and 5 bases from J, with 18 bases between. Germline CDR1 SGHDT, CDR2 YYEEEE. CDR3 length: 16 amino acids. The DNA for the CDR3 is TGTGCCAGCAGCTGGCCCACAGGGCTTGTAGACAATGAGCAGTTCTTC. It translates to CASSWPTGLVDNEQFF.

The chain employs TRBV5-5 and TRBJ2-1, with 13 bases aligning to TRBD2. Trimming cost V 4 bases and J 7 bases; bases outside gene matches: 8. This CDR3 comprises 16 residues. The germline gives CDR1 SGHKS, CDR2 YYEKEE (reference sequence). The CDR3 DNA reads as TGTGCCAGCAGCCTCCAGGGACTAGCGGGATGGAATGAGCAGTTCTTC. This sequence encodes CASSLQGLAGWNEQFF.